This TCR beta chain was identified in a study of shared clonotypes between healthy human individuals. Trimming removed 5 bases from V and 5 bases from J; junction bases left unmatched: 12. The CDR3 extends over 18 amino acids. CDR1 and CDR2 (germline): MNHEY, SMNVEV (reference sequence). When replicate PCRs were run on sorted subsets, they used approximately 0.2 ug DNA, about 31,000 T cell genomes. Clones were sequenced by immunoSEQ multiplex PCR, and TCRdb holds only the in-frame ones, with some missing. The sample has about 1 million clones, roughly 70% seen once. Splitting the CD4+ cells yielded a CD45RA+ naive subset and a CD45RA-negative memory subset.

This sequence originates from a man aged 18 to 30 in good health. The chain employs TRBV27 and TRBJ2-2; 12 nucleotides line up with TRBD1. Specimen: memory CD4+ T cells sorted from blood. Subset noted: CD45RA-negative fraction. The CDR3 protein is CASSPPYGTGGRTGELFF. For the CDR3, the DNA is TGTGCCAGCAGTCCGCCCTATGGGACAGGGGGCAGGACCGGGGAGCTGTTTTTT.